Shown below are 17 T cell receptor beta chains from a single sample sequenced in a study of blood T cell repertoires in COVID-19. Profiling relied on immunoSEQ multiplex PCR, and the TCRdb table lists in-frame clones only, not all of them. The data hold roughly 70,000 clones, with roughly 90% observed a single time. The sequenced material came from peripheral blood. The source is a man between 60 and 75 years old with acute or convalescent COVID-19.

This clone was counted a single time. The chain couples TRBV9 to TRBJ2-7, with D maybe TRBD1 (7 bases). Germline V CDR1 and CDR2: SGDLS, YYNGEE. The CDR3 runs 15 residues. V dropped 4 bases and J dropped 2 bases, with 16 bases sitting between them. The CDR3 DNA reads as TGTGCCAGCAGCCAGGGGGGAGAGTTAACCTACGAGCAGTACTTC. Protein: CASSQGGELTYEQYF.

The chain links TRBV11-3 to TRBJ1-2; D is possibly TRBD1 (5 bases). The CDR3 covers 14 residues. CDR1 is SGHNT, CDR2 YENEEA, per germline. The CDR3 protein is CAPPGGDRSLGYTF. DNA of the CDR3: TGTGCTCCACCCGGAGGGGACCGATCCCTTGGCTACACCTTC.

This chain uses TRBV5-4 with TRBJ2-2, with 14 bases aligning to TRBD2. Trimming cost V 0 bases and J 6 bases; bases outside gene matches: 4. CDR1 is SGHNT and CDR2 is YYREEE in the germline V gene (reference sequence). This CDR3 region has 17 residues. CDR3 sequence reads: CASSLATSGGGAGELFF. DNA for the CDR3: TGTGCCAGCAGCTTGGCGACTAGCGGGGGGGGTGCCGGGGAGCTGTTTTTT.

The chain joins TRBV4-1 to TRBJ1-2; 10 positions agree with TRBD1. The CDR3 contains 15 residues. The V gene end was trimmed by 4 bases and the J gene end by 6 bases; junction bases not matched to a gene: 8. In germline, CDR1 is MGHRA, CDR2 YSYEKL. The CDR3 protein is CASSPLGTGENGYTF. In DNA form, the CDR3 reads TGCGCCAGCAGCCCCCTCGGGACAGGGGAGAATGGCTACACCTTC.

V and J are TRBV3-1 (or the pseudogene TRBV3-2) and TRBJ2-3; D might be TRBD2 (6 bases). Germline values: CDR1 LGHDT, CDR2 YNNKEL (reference sequence). V lost 4 bases to trimming and J lost 2 bases, with 10 bases between them. The CDR3 contains 14 residues. CDR3 sequence reads: CASSRLVTTDTQYF. In nucleotides, the CDR3 is TGTGCCAGCAGCCGACTAGTTACCACAGATACGCAGTATTTT.

The V call is TRBV10-3, the J call TRBJ1-6; TRBD1 aligns across 8 bases. The V and J ends lost 2 bases and 6 bases, in that order; junction bases with no gene match: 3. The germline CDR1 and CDR2 sequences are ENHRY and SYGVKD. The CDR3 is 15 amino acids. The chain's CDR3 is CAISEAQGANSPLHF. DNA of the CDR3: TGTGCCATCAGTGAGGCTCAGGGGGCTAATTCACCCCTCCACTTT.

The genes are TRBV5-4 and TRBJ1-2; the match to TRBD1 covers 7 bases. Unmatched junction bases numbered 6, after V lost 4 bases and J lost 0 bases. The CDR3 is 15 residues long. Germline V gives CDR1 SGHNT, CDR2 YYREEE (reference sequence). The DNA for the CDR3 is TGTGCCAGCAGCCACCCCGGGACAGCTAACTATGGCTACACCTTC. It encodes CASSHPGTANYGYTF.

The rearrangement uses TRBV24-1 and TRBJ1-2; D is perhaps TRBD1 (6 bases). V shed 0 bases and J shed 4 bases, with 8 bases lying between them. The CDR3 loop spans 14 amino acids. Looked up from germline, CDR1 is KGHDR and CDR2 is SFDVKD. CDR3: CATSDLDRTYGYTF. DNA of the CDR3: TGTGCCACCAGTGATTTGGACAGGACCTATGGCTACACCTTC.

This clone has a single count. The chain employs TRBV7-2 and TRBJ2-5, with TRBD1 identical over 9 bases. The CDR3 runs to 15 residues. V lost 1 base and J lost 5; bases outside the gene matches: 5. Germline loops: CDR1 SGHTA, CDR2 FQGNSA. The CDR3 DNA reads as TGTGCCAGCAGCTTAGTCGACAGGGGGGGGGAGACCCAGTACTTC. Translating gives CASSLVDRGGETQYF.

The gene calls are TRBV28 and TRBJ2-3; TRBD2 aligns across 8 bases. The CDR3 extends over 19 amino acids. The V gene's germline CDR1 is MDHEN and CDR2 SYDVKM. The V gene end was trimmed by 7 bases and the J gene end by 2 bases; junction bases not matched to a gene: 20. CDR3 sequence (DNA): TGTGCCAGCACCAGTATATTTTCGGGGGGGCGGTCTCCCACAGATACGCAGTATTTT. This encodes CASTSIFSGGRSPTDTQYF.

J is TRBJ1-4 and V is TRBV30; weak D call: TRBD1 (5 bases). In germline, CDR1 is GTSNPN, CDR2 SVGIG (reference sequence). Between the trimmed V and J ends, which lost 2 bases and 3 bases, there was a span of 7 bases. This CDR3 region has 13 residues. The CDR3 nucleotides are TGTGCCTGGAGTCGGGGGGCTAATGAAAAACTGTTTTTT. Residues: CAWSRGANEKLFF. Full variable domain (rest looked up from reference TRBV30 and TRBJ1-4): SQTIHQWPATLVQPVGSPLSLECTVEGTSNPNLYWYRQAAGRGLQLLFYSVGIGQISSEVPQNLSASRPQDRQFILSSKKLLLSDSGFYLCAWSRGANEKLFFGSGTQLSVL.

The V call is TRBV20-1, the J call TRBJ2-3, with 12 bases lining up with TRBD2. This CDR3 has 17 residues. Germline lookup yields CDR1 DFQATT and CDR2 SNEGSKA (reference sequence). Unmatched junction bases numbered 7, after V lost 3 bases and J lost 0 bases. CDR3 in amino acids: CSASRLAGDGSTDTQYF. CDR3 nucleotides: TGCAGTGCTAGTAGACTAGCGGGGGACGGTAGCACAGATACGCAGTATTTT.

The rearrangement uses TRBV11-2 and TRBJ1-1, with 7 nucleotides matching TRBD1. CDR3 length: 15 residues. CDR1 is SGHAT and CDR2 is FQNNGV in the germline V gene. The V and J ends lost 4 bases and 1 base, in that order; junction bases with no gene match: 6. CDR3 coding DNA: TGTGCCAGCAGCTCTGCCAGGGGGGCGAACACTGAAGCTTTCTTT. Translating gives CASSSARGANTEAFF.

V gene TRBV4-1 combines with J gene TRBJ1-1; unclear D gene. Germline lookup yields CDR1 MGHRA and CDR2 YSYEKL. V shed 1 base and J shed 4 bases, with 13 bases lying between them. CDR3 length equals 15 residues. CDR3 coding DNA: TGCGCCAGCAGCCAAGTTCCGGGAAAGGTCACTGAAGCTTTCTTT. Protein product: CASSQVPGKVTEAFF.

V and J are TRBV10-3 and TRBJ2-7; TRBD1 matches 7 bases. The CDR3 consists of 15 residues. The V gene end was trimmed by 6 bases and the J gene end by 3 bases; junction bases not matched to a gene: 11. Germline CDR1 and CDR2: ENHRY and SYGVKD. CDR3 region: CAISLTGDSNYEQYF. The CDR3, as DNA: TGTGCCATCAGCCTCACTGGGGACAGCAACTACGAGCAGTACTTC.

The count of this clone is one. The rearrangement links TRBV9 to TRBJ1-4; 7 bases match TRBD1. V lost 0 bases, J lost 7 bases, and 6 bases stayed unmatched. The V gene's germline CDR1 is SGDLS and CDR2 YYNGEE. The CDR3 spans 15 residues. CDR3 DNA sequence: TGTGCCAGCAGCGTAGGAGACAGGGATGGTGAAAAACTGTTTTTT. This encodes CASSVGDRDGEKLFF.

The J gene is TRBJ1-1, the V gene TRBV18; unclear D gene. V lost 1 base, J lost 4 bases, and 10 bases lay in between. The CDR3 loop spans 14 amino acids. Germline assignment: CDR1 KGHSH and CDR2 LQKENI. The CDR3 bases are TGTGCCAGCTCACCACGAGGGAGTCCCACTGAAGCTTTCTTT. Amino acid sequence: CASSPRGSPTEAFF. The full variable domain, with the rest looked up from reference TRBV18 and TRBJ1-1, is NAGVMQNPRHLVRRRGQEARLRCSPMKGHSHVYWYRQLPEEGLKFMVYLQKENIIDESGMPKERFSAEFPKEGPSILRIQQVVRGDSAAYFCASSPRGSPTEAFFGQGTRLTVV.